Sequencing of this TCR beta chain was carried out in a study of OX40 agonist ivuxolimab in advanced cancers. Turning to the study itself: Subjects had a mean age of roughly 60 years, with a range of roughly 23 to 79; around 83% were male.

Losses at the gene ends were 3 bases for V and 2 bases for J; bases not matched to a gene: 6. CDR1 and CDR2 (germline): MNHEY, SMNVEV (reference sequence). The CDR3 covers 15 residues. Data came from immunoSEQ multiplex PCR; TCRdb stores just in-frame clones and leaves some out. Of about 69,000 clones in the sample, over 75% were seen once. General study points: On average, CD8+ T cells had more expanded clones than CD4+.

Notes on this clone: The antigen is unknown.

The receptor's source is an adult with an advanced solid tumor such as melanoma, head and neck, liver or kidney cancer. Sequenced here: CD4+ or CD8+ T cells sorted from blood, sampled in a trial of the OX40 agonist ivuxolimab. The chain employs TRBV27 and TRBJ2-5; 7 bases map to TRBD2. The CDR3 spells CASSLASGGQETQYF. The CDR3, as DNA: TGTGCCAGCAGTTTGGCTAGCGGAGGGCAAGAGACCCAGTACTTC.